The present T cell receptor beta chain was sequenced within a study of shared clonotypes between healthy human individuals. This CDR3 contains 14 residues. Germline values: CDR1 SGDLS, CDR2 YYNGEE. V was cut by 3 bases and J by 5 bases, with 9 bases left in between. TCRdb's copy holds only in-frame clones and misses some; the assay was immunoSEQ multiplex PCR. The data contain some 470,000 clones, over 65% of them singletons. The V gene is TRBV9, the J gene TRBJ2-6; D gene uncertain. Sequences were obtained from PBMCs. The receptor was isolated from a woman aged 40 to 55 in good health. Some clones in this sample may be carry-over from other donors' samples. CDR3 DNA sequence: TGTGCCAGCAGCGGCCTTTTCCGGGCCAACGTCCTGACTTTC. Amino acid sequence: CASSGLFRANVLTF.